Described below is a single T cell receptor beta chain sequence and its context. What it binds is unknown. The sample comes from a study of T cell responses to AZD1222 COVID-19 vaccine. In the study overall: Second doses at about 4 or about 12 weeks were pooled. Study-wide findings and caveats: All repertoire sampling was performed exclusively after the peak T cell response.

Here immunoSEQ multiplex PCR was the method, and the copy in TCRdb shows in-frame clones only, minus some. The repertoire holds 150,000 to 200,000 clones, with 90% to 95% as singletons. The clonotype comes from an adult in good health. The sample in question was peripheral blood, obtained on day 0 of AZD1222 vaccination.

Written as DNA, the CDR3 is TGTGCCAGTAGGATCAAGGGGACAGCGGGGGAGCTGTTTTTT. This codes for CASRIKGTAGELFF. The chain has TRBV19 and TRBJ2-2; 7 bases agree with TRBD1. This CDR3 is built from 14 residues. The junction had 9 bases not matched to a gene; V was cut back by 6 bases and J by 8 bases. Germline V gene lookup returns CDR1 LNHDA and CDR2 SQIVND (reference sequence).